This TCR beta chain emerged from a study of T cells in Graves' hyperthyroidism and ophthalmopathy (dated by TCRdb to the late 2010s). In the study overall: Peripheral blood was sampled at the time of initial diagnosis, prior to any treatment. TCR V-J signatures able to tell the groups apart were searched for in a discovery cohort of more than 90 patients, of whom approximately 40 had Graves' ophthalmopathy and around 56 had stable Graves' hyperthyroidism. The 100 or so discovery patients were randomly divided into training and test sets at a 7:3 ratio. After blood sampling, hyperthyroidism patients were treated with methimazole at a starting dose of 30 mg daily, and ophthalmopathy patients were treated with high-dose intravenous methylprednisolone. The paper reports TCR Vbeta CDR3 sequencing of over 130 peripheral blood samples: around 45 ophthalmopathy, fewer than 80 hyperthyroidism and around 17 progressor patients. In addition, the study compared T-cell repertoires in thyroid tissue and in blood from roughly six Graves' hyperthyroidism patients. Prospective prediction of ophthalmopathy was tested in an independent validation cohort consisting of 18 hyperthyroidism patients and 15 or so patients who later progressed to ophthalmopathy. General conclusions and limits of the study: In validation, progression to ophthalmopathy was predicted by the model with nearly 71% sensitivity and nearly 75% specificity, a median of approximately 6.5 months before onset. A model built on a 13 V-J signature distinguished ophthalmopathy from stable hyperthyroidism, reaching 85% to 90% sensitivity and approximately 81% specificity in cross-validation and 80%/75% in testing. Most expanded thyroid clonotypes (frequency above 0.001) were also found in blood, which suggests that blood repertoires may mirror thyroid immune responses. No statistical method was used to set the sample size in advance, and investigators knew the group allocation.

Ophthalmopathy patients had moderately to severely active disease, Clinical Activity Score of at least 3, NOSPECS grade of at least 4, and duration under 3 months. Patients with uncontrolled infections, other autoimmune diseases, pregnancy or lactation were excluded. Clinical symptoms, serum thyroxine and TRAb, thyroid ultrasound, and orbital computed tomography formed the basis for the diagnoses. Ficoll-Paque density gradient centrifugation was used to isolate PBMCs from around 9.1 ml of fresh peripheral blood. Trizol reagent was used to extract total RNA, and RNA quality was then checked on an Agilent 2100 Bioanalyzer. CDR1 SGDLS and CDR2 YYNGEE are derived from the germline V gene. V gives up 2 bases and J gives up 4 bases, and the segment between their germline ends measures 9 bases. The CDR3 spans 13 residues, from the cysteine through the phenylalanine. Only the CDR3 DNA is retained, 39 bases long and in frame from the first base.

This clonotype was seen ten or more times. The target of this receptor is not known. Base qualities are not recorded, but no much larger clone differs from it by a single base. TCR beta CDR3 regions were amplified from RNA transcripts. A first-round RT-PCR of the TCR CDR3 used the HTBI primer set with the Qiagen OneStep RT-PCR kit. A second multiplex PCR round built the libraries, followed by size selection and purification. Paired-end sequencing of the libraries was performed with 100 bp reads on an Illumina HiSeq2000. The original methods were these. SOAPnuke was used to process the raw data, throwing out any read that contained adapters or uncalled bases, had a mean Phred below 15, or lacked an exact constant-primer or identifier match. High-quality paired reads were merged with COPE v1.2.5, and unique nucleotide sequences were defined as clonotypes. MiTCR v1.1 was used to align clonotypes to the IMGT TRBV, TRBD and TRBJ reference segments. The analysis was restricted to V-J combinations with a frequency above 0.0001, which together covered 99% to 99.2% of the repertoires. The TCS score was defined as F50 (clonal expansion) divided by E x V (chaos), with BLOSUM62-based TCRdist calculated between CDR3 peptides within each V-J. Welch's t-statistics and random forest reduced roughly 530 V-J features to roughly 13, which were used in a naive Bayes classifier (R e1071). The public reads were reanalyzed by TCRdb: fastp trimming at Q25, MiXCR alignment, in-frame beta chains only. Every CDR3 protein is listed once, alongside the most common genes and DNA of its rows. The V and J calls shown here were made by TCRdb, not taken from the authors' results. The table for this sample lists 300,000 to 450,000 distinct CDR3 sequences; 18% of them were counted only once. Together, the top ten hold 35% to 50% of the sample.

Sequencing was performed on blood. The rearranged chain carries TRBV9 and TRBJ1-2; a confident D gene designation cannot be given. This sequence was found in a young man with Graves' ophthalmopathy. DNA sequence: TGTGCCAGCAGCGTTGAGACAAGCTATGGCTACACCTTC. It encodes CASSVETSYGYTF.